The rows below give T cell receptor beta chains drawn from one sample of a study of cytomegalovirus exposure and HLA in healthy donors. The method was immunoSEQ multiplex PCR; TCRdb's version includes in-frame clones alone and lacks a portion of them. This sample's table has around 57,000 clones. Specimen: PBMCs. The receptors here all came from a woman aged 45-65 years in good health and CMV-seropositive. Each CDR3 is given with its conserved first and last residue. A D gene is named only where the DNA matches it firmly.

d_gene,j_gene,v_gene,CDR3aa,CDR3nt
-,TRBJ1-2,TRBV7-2,CASSWDTNYGYTF,TGTGCCAGCAGCTGGGACACTAACTATGGCTACACCTTC
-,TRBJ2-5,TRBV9,CASSVGGRGGETQYF,TGTGCCAGCAGCGTAGGAGGCAGGGGTGGGGAGACCCAGTACTTC
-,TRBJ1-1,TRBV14,CASSQATLAEAFF,TGTGCCAGCAGCCAAGCTACTTTGGCTGAAGCTTTCTTT
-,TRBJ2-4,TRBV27,CASSGQAKNIQYF,TGTGCCAGCAGCGGACAGGCCAAAAACATTCAGTACTTC
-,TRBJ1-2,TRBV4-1,CASSQDLADYGYTF,TGCGCCAGCAGCCAAGATCTAGCGGACTATGGCTACACCTTC
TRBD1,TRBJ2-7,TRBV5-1,CASSLSRGQSYEQYF,TGCGCCAGCAGCTTGTCTAGGGGACAGAGCTACGAGCAGTACTTC
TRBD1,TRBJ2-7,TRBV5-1,CASRVDRQGAENF,TGCGCCAGCAGAGTTGATAGACAGGGCGCGGAGAACTTC
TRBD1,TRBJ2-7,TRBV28,CASLGQGARYEQYF,TGTGCCAGCCTCGGACAGGGGGCGCGATACGAGCAGTACTTC
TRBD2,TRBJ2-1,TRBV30,CASEREGSNEQFF,TGTGCCAGCGAGCGGGAGGGCAGCAATGAGCAGTTCTTC
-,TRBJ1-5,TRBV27,CASSWRLGQPQHF,TGTGCCAGCAGTTGGAGGCTTGGTCAGCCCCAGCATTTT
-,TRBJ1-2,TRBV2,CASRAGTPYGGYTF,TGTGCCAGCAGAGCCGGGACTCCTTACGGTGGCTACACCTTC
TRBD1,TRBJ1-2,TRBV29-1,CSVEDDRGVRNYGYTF,TGCAGCGTTGAAGACGACAGGGGGGTTCGTAACTATGGCTACACCTTC
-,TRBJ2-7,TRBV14,CASSQDGTGSYEQYF,TGTGCCAGCAGCCAAGATGGTACAGGGAGCTACGAGCAGTACTTC
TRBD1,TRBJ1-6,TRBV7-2,CASRTGSHNSPLHF,TGTGCCAGCAGGACAGGGTCCCATAATTCACCCCTCCACTTT
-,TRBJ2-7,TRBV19,CASSIRETYEQYF,TGTGCCAGTAGTATTCGGGAGACCTACGAGCAGTACTTC
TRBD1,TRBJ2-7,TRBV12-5,CASGLVPGQGFHEQYF,TGTGCTAGTGGTTTGGTACCCGGACAGGGTTTCCACGAGCAGTACTTC
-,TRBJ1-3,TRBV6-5,CASSYSASLNTIYF,TGTGCCAGCAGTTACTCGGCCAGTTTAAACACCATATATTTT
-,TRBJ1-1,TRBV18,CASSVLEHTEAFF,TGTGCCAGCTCAGTCCTAGAACACACTGAAGCTTTCTTT
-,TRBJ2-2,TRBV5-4,CASSGLTGELFF,TGTGCCAGCAGCGGGCTCACCGGGGAGCTGTTTTTT
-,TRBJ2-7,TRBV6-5,CASSYVSGEQYF,TGTGCCAGCAGTTACGTATCAGGCGAGCAGTACTTC